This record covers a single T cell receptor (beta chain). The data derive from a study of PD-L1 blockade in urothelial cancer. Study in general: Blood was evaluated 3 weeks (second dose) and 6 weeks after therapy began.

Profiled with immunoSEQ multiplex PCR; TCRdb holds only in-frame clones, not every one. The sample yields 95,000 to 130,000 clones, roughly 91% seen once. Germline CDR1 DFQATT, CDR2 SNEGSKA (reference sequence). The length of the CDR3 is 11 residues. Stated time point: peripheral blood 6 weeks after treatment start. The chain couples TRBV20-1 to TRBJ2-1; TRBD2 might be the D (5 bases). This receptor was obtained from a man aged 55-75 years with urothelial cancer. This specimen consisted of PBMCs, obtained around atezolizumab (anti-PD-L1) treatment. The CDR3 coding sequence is TGCACCCCTGACGGGGAAGAGTGGCAGTTCTTC. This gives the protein CTPDGEEWQFF.